This is a list of T cell receptor beta chains from one sample in a study of vaccination and CD4 T cells after COVID-19. Their specific antigens are unknown. TCRdb itself ran the PCR reads through MiXCR, one entry per CDR3 protein. The sample has about 20,000 distinct CDR3 sequences, roughly 51% seen once. Source material: CD4+ T cells from blood, cultured in vitro. These receptors all come from a human donor who had recovered from COVID-19. CDR3s include the opening cysteine and the closing phenylalanine or tryptophan. Fields, in order: V gene, J gene, CDR3 protein.

TRBV7-9	TRBJ1-2	CASSTRQGAGGYTF
TRBV15	TRBJ1-2	CATSREYGNNYGYTF
TRBV11-3	TRBJ2-6	CASSTVAGANVLTF
TRBV7-2	TRBJ2-1	CASSLTLAGSHEQFF
TRBV2	TRBJ1-5	CASSRVNQPQHF
TRBV28	TRBJ1-2	CASSLWESGYTF
TRBV19	TRBJ1-2	CASIGSLVYGYTF
TRBV6-1	TRBJ2-7	CASSRSDSFYEQYF
TRBV6-5	TRBJ1-4	CASSYSTEKLFF
TRBV18	TRBJ2-5	CASSLGLGGTEPQYF
TRBV19	TRBJ2-1	CASSADPGGREQFF
TRBV19	TRBJ1-3	CASSDLNTIYF
TRBV2	TRBJ1-5	CASRVDRAEQPQHF
TRBV20-1	TRBJ2-7	CSAKGLAGGLGEQYF
TRBV5-6	TRBJ1-1	CASSPFEGRGWTEAFF
TRBV2	TRBJ2-3	CASRRDRVTDTQYF
TRBV29-1	TRBJ2-5	CSVGLAGETQYF
TRBV6-1	TRBJ1-1	CASSWRPVNTEAFF
TRBV29-1	TRBJ1-5	CSPTGNQPQHF
TRBV10-3	TRBJ2-7	CAISRGGRETSYEQYF
TRBV5-5	TRBJ1-2	CASSFTVGHYGYTF
TRBV7-9	TRBJ1-1	CASSSRAPGAFF
TRBV15	TRBJ2-1	CATSAGVHNEQFF
TRBV6-2/TRBV6-3	TRBJ2-7	CASSLYGVSYEQYF
TRBV28	TRBJ2-5	CASSNQETQYF
TRBV19	TRBJ2-6	CASSPAGAGGANVLTF
TRBV20-1	TRBJ2-3	CSAERTSGGATDTQYF
TRBV7-2	TRBJ2-1	CASSLIGGGGNEQFF
TRBV2	TRBJ2-3	CASTTGYTDTQYF
TRBV5-4	TRBJ2-4	CASSLASGGAGAKNIQYF
TRBV15	TRBJ1-2	CATSPGGEGQDYGYTF
TRBV6-1	TRBJ1-1	CASRRGNTEAFF
TRBV7-9	TRBJ1-2	CASSHSDLGYTF
TRBV27	TRBJ2-2	CASSPDRGREAGELFF
TRBV30	TRBJ2-3	CAWLVESTDTQYF
TRBV19	TRBJ2-6	CASSIPTRGGANVLTF
TRBV30	TRBJ1-6	CAWKGGRIYNSPLHF
TRBV5-1	TRBJ2-7	CASSLGQGAYEQYF
TRBV20-1	TRBJ1-1	CSAFSQGGEAFF
TRBV28	TRBJ2-6	CASSPPGPGANVLTF
TRBV28	TRBJ1-2	CASSPTGYHYGYTF
TRBV27	TRBJ1-2	CASSENRGLPYGYTF
TRBV19	TRBJ1-5	CASSTTGGGQPQHF
TRBV20-1	TRBJ2-3	CSAWGRDSTDTQYF
TRBV23-1	TRBJ1-5	CASRGQVQHF
TRBV7-9	TRBJ2-7	CASSQQGYEQYF
TRBV25-1	TRBJ2-7	CASSEGKGSKLRGRYF
TRBV2	TRBJ2-7	CASSAEGLSYEQYF
TRBV7-9	TRBJ2-3	CASRWTSGGPADTQYF
TRBV19	TRBJ1-5	CASSMSGPLSNQPQHF
TRBV15	TRBJ2-3	CATSRTKREPVDTQYF
TRBV19	TRBJ2-5	CASSIRWGLETQYF
TRBV27	TRBJ2-7	CASSPRSGLAGARDSYEQYF
TRBV19	TRBJ1-1	CASSIELVRDTEAFF
TRBV11-3	TRBJ1-1	CASSRQGAQTEAFF
TRBV19	TRBJ1-5	CASRSTGASGQPQHF
TRBV28	TRBJ1-2	CASSFGGTPPYGYTF
TRBV10-2	TRBJ1-1	CASSEPRNANTEAFF
TRBV7-7	TRBJ2-5	CASSRLAGGQETQYF